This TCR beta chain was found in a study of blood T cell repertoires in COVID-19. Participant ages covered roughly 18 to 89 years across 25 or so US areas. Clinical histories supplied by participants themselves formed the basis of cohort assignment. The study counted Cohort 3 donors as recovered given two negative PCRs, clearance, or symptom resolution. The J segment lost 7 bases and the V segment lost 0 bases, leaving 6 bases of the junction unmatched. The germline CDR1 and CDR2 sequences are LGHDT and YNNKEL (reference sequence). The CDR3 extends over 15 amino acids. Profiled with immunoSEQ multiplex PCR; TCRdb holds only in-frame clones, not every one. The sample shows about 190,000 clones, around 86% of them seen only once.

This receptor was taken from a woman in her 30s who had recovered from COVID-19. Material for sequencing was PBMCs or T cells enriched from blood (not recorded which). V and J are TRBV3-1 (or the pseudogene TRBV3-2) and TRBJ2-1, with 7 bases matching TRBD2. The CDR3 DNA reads TGTGCCAGCAGCCAAGATGCAACGGGAGGTAATGAGCAGTTCTTC. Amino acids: CASSQDATGGNEQFF.